Sequencing of this T cell receptor (beta chain) was carried out in a study of CD8+CD57+ T cells in acquired aplastic anemia. Across the whole study: Across the sorted CD4+ and CD8+ cells, DNA amounts averaged roughly 3.5 ug. Healthy donors gave approximately 9.8 million reads on average for CD4+ cells.

Details on this clonotype: Antigen specificity is unknown.

Germline lookup yields CDR1 SNHLY and CDR2 FYNNEI. The V and J ends lost 2 bases and 4 bases, in that order; junction bases with no gene match: 2. The CDR3 is made up of 14 amino acids. Genomic DNA constituted the template upon which TCR beta VDJ and CDR3 profiling was performed. Via MiXCR, TCRdb re-called the reads, giving one row per CDR3 protein. In the table there are about 180,000 distinct CDR3 sequences, around 45% of which are singletons. Broader study findings: Controls and patients did not differ significantly in CD8+ Simpson's diversity. The same twenty-nine CD8+ CDR3 sequences occurred in patients and in controls.

This receptor was obtained from a human donor in good health. Sample: sorted CD4+, CD8+, or CD8+CD57+ T cells (not recorded which) from PBMCs. The V and J genes are TRBV2 and TRBJ2-5; TRBD1 aligns across 9 bases. The CDR3, as DNA: TGTGCCAGCAGTGAAACAGGGGGCGTAGAGACCCAGTACTTC. Translation: CASSETGGVETQYF.